These T cell receptor beta chains were read from a single sample in a study of T cells of healthy individuals. Each CDR3 protein is one row after TCRdb ran MiXCR on the 5' RACE reads. Of around 98,000 distinct CDR3 sequences listed, about 16% are singletons. These receptors were collected from a human donor in good health. The CDR3 runs from the conserved cysteine through the conserved F or W. The D gene is left open where the match is weak. Size values are once, few and many counts, or a class for expanded clones, and some rows have none.

d_gene,v_gene,j_gene,abundance,CDR3nt,CDR3aa
.,TRBV4-2,TRBJ2-3,.,TGTGCCAGCAGCCAACCCGTTGTCACAGATACGCAGTATTTT,CASSQPVVTDTQYF
TRBD2,TRBV7-7,TRBJ2-3,.,TGTGCCAGCAGCACCCCCAGGTGGGGGCTGCGGGGGGCCACCCCTAGCACAGATACGCAGTATTTT,CASSTPRWGLRGATPSTDTQYF
.,TRBV27,TRBJ1-5,few,TGTGCCAGCAGTTTACGGTTGCCGCAGCCCCAGCATTTT,CASSLRLPQPQHF
TRBD1,TRBV12-5,TRBJ2-1,.,TGTGCTAGTGGGGGCGGGACAGGCAGTCCCTATGAGCAGTTCTTC,CASGGGTGSPYEQFF
.,TRBV7-9,TRBJ2-3,.,TGTGCCAGCAGCCCACCTGTAGTTACGCAGTATTTT,CASSPPVVTQYF
.,TRBV28,TRBJ2-7,few,TGTGCCAGCAGACACCCCAGGGGGAGGAACGAGCAGTACTTC,CASRHPRGRNEQYF
.,TRBV29-1,TRBJ2-6,.,TGCAGCATTTCAGGGCTGAGGGGGGCCAACGTCCTGACTTTC,CSISGLRGANVLTF
.,TRBV4-2,TRBJ1-4,.,TGTGCCAGCAGCCAACAACAGGCGTTAAATGAAAAACTGTTTTTT,CASSQQQALNEKLFF
.,TRBV19,TRBJ2-2,many,TGTGCCTGCTCAACCGAGAACACCGGGGAGCTGTTTTTT,CACSTENTGELFF
TRBD2,TRBV27,TRBJ2-1,few,TGTGCCAGCAGCTTACCCTTCGGGCTAGCGGGAGAATACAATGAGCAGTTCTTC,CASSLPFGLAGEYNEQFF
.,TRBV10-3,TRBJ2-1,few,TGTGCCATCAGTGAGTCCCTTCCTGACAGGGCGGGGTACAATGAGCAGTTCTTC,CAISESLPDRAGYNEQFF
.,TRBV19,TRBJ1-2,.,TGTGCCACTGCGACACGGCCCGAGGGGCGATATGGCTACACCTTC,CATATRPEGRYGYTF
.,TRBV30,TRBJ1-2,.,TGTGCCTGCCAAAGGGCCGGGAATGGTGGCTACACCTTC,CACQRAGNGGYTF
.,TRBV28,TRBJ1-2,.,TGTGCCAGCAGTTTATATCCAGGGAAGGAGGGCTACACCTTC,CASSLYPGKEGYTF
.,TRBV20-1,TRBJ2-2,.,TGCAGTGCTAGTACCAGGGTCACCGGGGAGCTGTTTTTT,CSASTRVTGELFF
.,TRBV12-3/TRBV12-4,TRBJ2-5,.,TGTGCCAGCAGTTTCTGGTCCCAAGAGACCCAGTACTTC,CASSFWSQETQYF
.,TRBV7-3,TRBJ2-7,.,TGTGCCAGCAGCTTGAGCGCAGGCCTCGAGCAGTACTTC,CASSLSAGLEQYF
.,TRBV27,TRBJ1-6,many,TGTGCCAGCAGTTTCCTAGGGGATCATTCACCCCTCCACTTT,CASSFLGDHSPLHF
TRBD2,TRBV20-1,TRBJ2-3,.,TGCAGTGCCGCGGGACTAGCGGAATCCACAGATACGCAGTATTTT,CSAAGLAESTDTQYF
.,TRBV29-1,TRBJ2-5,.,TGCAGCGTACTGACAGGCATGAAGACCCAGTACTTC,CSVLTGMKTQYF
TRBD1,TRBV6-2/TRBV6-3,TRBJ2-3,.,TGTGCCAGCAGCAGACAGGGCCCAGATACGCAGTATTTT,CASSRQGPDTQYF
TRBD1,TRBV23-1,TRBJ2-7,few,TGCGCCAGCAGTCAGCCGGACAGGGGGCCTTACTACGAGCAGTACTTC,CASSQPDRGPYYEQYF
TRBD2,TRBV20-1,TRBJ2-5,many,TGCAGTGCTAGAGATTTCGCTAGCGGGGCGCAAGAGACCCAGTACTTC,CSARDFASGAQETQYF
.,TRBV19,TRBJ1-2,many,TGTGCCAGTAGTATCGTTGGCCAGGGGTATGGCTACACCTTC,CASSIVGQGYGYTF
.,TRBV4-3,TRBJ2-1,.,TGCGCCAGCAGCCTCTCTATGGCCTCGGATGAGCAGTTCTTC,CASSLSMASDEQFF
.,TRBV4-1,TRBJ1-5,many,TGCGCCAGCAGCCAATTGGGAACTAAGACAGAATATAGCAATCAGCCCCAGCATTTT,CASSQLGTKTEYSNQPQHF
.,TRBV23-1,TRBJ2-4,.,TGCGCCAGCAGTCAATCGGGGCGTATTACCAAAAACATTCAGTACTTC,CASSQSGRITKNIQYF
TRBD2,TRBV3-1,TRBJ2-1,few,TGTGCCAGCAGCCACTTCCGGCGGGGGGGTTACAATGAGCAGTTCTTC,CASSHFRRGGYNEQFF
.,TRBV3-1,TRBJ2-7,many,TGTGCCAGCAGCCAAGAGGGCGGTCAGTACGAGCAGTACTTC,CASSQEGGQYEQYF
.,TRBV6-5,TRBJ1-5,few,TGTGCCTCCCGACGGACTGGCAATCAGCCCCAGCATTTT,CASRRTGNQPQHF
TRBD1,TRBV20-1,TRBJ2-5,.,TGCAGTGCGGGCGCTTACAGGGGGCGATGGGAGACCCAGTACTTC,CSAGAYRGRWETQYF
.,TRBV12-3/TRBV12-4,TRBJ2-7,few,TGTGCCAGCAGTTCCCAGGGTATCCACGAGCAGTACTTC,CASSSQGIHEQYF
.,TRBV18,TRBJ2-1,.,TGTGCCAGCTCACCACCGGGTCGGGGGAATAATGAGCAGTTCTTC,CASSPPGRGNNEQFF
.,TRBV4-2,TRBJ2-5,.,TGTGCCAGCAGCCAAAGTTATAGCGCCGCGCAAGAGACCCAGTACTTC,CASSQSYSAAQETQYF
TRBD1,TRBV12-3/TRBV12-4,TRBJ2-6,few,TGTGCCAGCAAGGGACAGGGGGTCTCTGGGGCCAACGTCCTGACTTTC,CASKGQGVSGANVLTF
TRBD2,TRBV12-3/TRBV12-4,TRBJ2-7,.,TGTGCCAGCAGTATTAGCGGGTCCTACGAGCAGTACTTC,CASSISGSYEQYF
TRBD1,TRBV15,TRBJ1-1,.,TGTGCCACCAGCGGGGACAGGTTCTACACTGAAGCTTTCTTT,CATSGDRFYTEAFF
TRBD2,TRBV7-2,TRBJ2-5,.,TGTGCCAGCAGCTTATTGCCACACAGGACCGGGACTATAAGATCTCCGTACCAAGAGACCCAGTACTTC,CASSLLPHRTGTIRSPYQETQYF
TRBD1,TRBV6-1,TRBJ2-7,.,TGTGCCAGCAGTGAAAGGGACAGCTACGAGCAGTACTTC,CASSERDSYEQYF
.,TRBV11-2,TRBJ2-1,few,TGTGCCAGCAGCTTAGATCCCGGCCATGAGCAGTTCTTC,CASSLDPGHEQFF